This T cell receptor (beta chain) came from a study of beta chain features in type 1 diabetes. All of the isolated RNA was reverse transcribed, so expressed TCRB transcripts were sequenced. Repertoires were generated with immunoSEQ multiplex PCR, while TCRdb's copy carries only in-frame clones and drops some. The sample includes around 140,000 clones, roughly 10% of them seen just once. Note on this clone: Its antigen is not known.

Findings and limits, study-wide: Type 1 diabetes patients showed a moderate but significant shortening of TCRB CDR3s in all four CD4+ subsets.

The source of this sequence is a man aged 30-40 years with type 1 diabetes. Source material: central memory CD4+ T cells from blood.

In DNA form, the CDR3 reads TGTGCCAGCTCACCGGACAGGATTCAGCCCCAGCATTTT. Residues: CASSPDRIQPQHF. The V call is TRBV18, the J call TRBJ1-5; 7 nucleotides match TRBD1. The CDR3 runs to 13 residues. Germline V gives CDR1 KGHSH, CDR2 LQKENI. Trimming took 3 bases from V and 6 from J; bases not matched to a gene: 2.